One and the same sample provided the 29 T cell receptor beta chains below, sequenced in a study. TCRdb reprocessed the RT-PCR reads with MiXCR, giving one entry per CDR3 protein. Of almost 700,000 distinct CDR3 sequences in the sample, around 14% were seen once. The sample comprised memory CD4+ T cells from blood. The origin of the receptors is a female donor in good health, serving as a healthy control.

The chain links TRBV3-1 to TRBJ2-1; D not certain. The germline V gene has CDR1 LGHDT and CDR2 YNNKEL (reference sequence). V lost 1 base and J lost 10, with 11 bases in between. The CDR3 is 13 amino acids. This CDR3 is CASSQGGVGEQFF. The CDR3 nucleotides are TGTGCCAGCAGCCAAGGGGGTGTAGGGGAGCAGTTCTTC.

This sequence joins TRBV18 and TRBJ1-1, with 8 positions matching TRBD1. This CDR3 region has 13 residues. V was clipped by 6 bases and J by 6 bases; unmatched bases: 6. Germline V gene data show CDR1 as KGHSH and CDR2 as LQKENI. The CDR3 loop is CASSRGQVAEAFF. CDR3 DNA: TGTGCCAGCTCCCGGGGACAGGTAGCTGAAGCTTTCTTT. Looking up the rest from reference TRBV18 and TRBJ1-1 gives the full variable domain: NAGVMQNPRHLVRRRGQEARLRCSPMKGHSHVYWYRQLPEEGLKFMVYLQKENIIDESGMPKERFSAEFPKEGPSILRIQQVVRGDSAAYFCASSRGQVAEAFFGQGTRLTVV.

As DNA, the CDR3 is TGTGCCAGCGGTACCCGTGGTAGCAATCAGCCCCAGCATTTT. It yields the protein CASGTRGSNQPQHF. The chain has TRBV28 and TRBJ1-5; D remains unclear. The CDR3 consists of 14 residues. Germline V gene data show CDR1 as MDHEN and CDR2 as SYDVKM. V was shortened by 8 bases and J by 0 bases, with 11 bases between the two germline ends.

This rearrangement joins TRBV25-1 to TRBJ1-2; unclear D gene. Trimming shortened V by 3 bases and J by 0 bases, and 17 bases separated the two germline ends. The germline CDR1 and CDR2 sequences are MGHDK and SYGVNS. This CDR3 has 17 residues. The CDR3 sequence is CASSDRVGSYANYGYTF. CDR3 in DNA: TGTGCCAGCAGTGACCGAGTTGGCAGCTACGCTAACTATGGCTACACCTTC.

The chain employs TRBV24-1 and TRBJ1-1; no clear D gene. The CDR3 runs to 13 residues. The V gene's germline CDR1 is KGHDR and CDR2 SFDVKD. V lost 5 bases and J lost 2, with 8 bases in between. CDR3 sequence (DNA): TGTGCCACCAGTGGTGGCTCCAACACTGAAGCTTTCTTT. It translates to CATSGGSNTEAFF.

With regard to this clonotype: A junction end diverges from the germline sequence, so it may reflect a read error. The genes are TRBV12-3 or TRBV12-4 and TRBJ1-2, with D unresolved. CDR3 length equals 14 residues. Here the CDR3 reads CVSSFGVRNYGYTF. DNA of the CDR3: TGTGTCAGCAGTTTTGGGGTCAGAAACTATGGCTACACCTTC.

The chain couples TRBV6-2 or TRBV6-3 to TRBJ2-1, with unresolved D. This CDR3 is built from 13 residues. V lost 2 bases and J 10 bases, leaving 12 bases between the germline ends. Germline assignment: CDR1 MNHEY and CDR2 SVGEGT. This CDR3 is CASSYVRDLEQFF. The CDR3 nucleotides read TGTGCCAGCAGTTACGTTAGGGATCTGGAGCAGTTCTTC.

Only a few counts were recorded for this clonotype. This sequence joins TRBV7-2 and TRBJ1-5; 7 bases map to TRBD1. This CDR3 is 14 amino acids long. Trimming cost V 5 bases and J 2 bases; bases outside gene matches: 3. Germline CDR1 SGHTA, CDR2 FQGNSA. The CDR3 DNA reads TGTGCCAGCAGCCCGGGACAGCGCAATCAGCCCCAGCATTTT. Encoded protein: CASSPGQRNQPQHF.

This clonotype was seen ten or more times. The chain is built from TRBV7-2 and TRBJ2-7; perhaps TRBD2 as D (6 bases). V was trimmed by 3 bases and J by 4 bases, leaving 7 bases between them. The germline V gene encodes CDR1 SGHTA and CDR2 FQGNSA. This CDR3 is built from 12 residues. The CDR3 loop reads CASSFGTYEQYF. The CDR3 DNA reads TGTGCCAGCAGCTTCGGGACTTACGAGCAGTACTTC.

CDR3 sequence: CASRVTGTTSFYGYTF. In nucleotides, the CDR3 is TGTGCCAGCAGGGTAACCGGGACTACTTCCTTCTATGGCTACACCTTC. This sequence joins TRBV6-1 and TRBJ1-2; TRBD1 is a possible D gene (5 bases). The V gene lost 6 bases and the J gene lost 4 bases, with 21 bases spanning the gap. The CDR3 consists of 16 residues. The germline V gene encodes CDR1 MNHNS and CDR2 SASEGT.

This clonotype was observed at least ten times. CDR3 in amino acids: CASSQDGVYGYTF. The CDR3 region has the DNA TGCGCCAGCAGCCAAGATGGCGTCTATGGCTACACCTTC. The chain recombines TRBV4-3 with TRBJ1-2, with unresolved D. From germline, CDR1 is LGHNA and CDR2 YSLEER. This CDR3 has 13 amino acids. V lost 0 bases, J lost 4 bases, and 6 bases lay in between.

This clonotype was found a few times. The chain is built from TRBV12-3 or TRBV12-4 and TRBJ1-1, with TRBD1 as a possible D gene (5 bases). V lost 6 bases, J lost 5 bases, and 16 bases lay in between. This CDR3 has 14 amino acids. CDR3 bases: TGTGCCAGCAGCCCCGCGCAGGGTTTAACTGAAGCTTTCTTT. It specifies CASSPAQGLTEAFF.

The sample holds many counts of this clonotype. The V and J genes are TRBV29-1 and TRBJ2-3; 13 bases agree with TRBD2. This CDR3 has 15 amino acids. V gave up 4 bases and J gave up 4 bases; unmatched junction bases: 5. Germline V gene sequence: CDR1 SQVTM, CDR2 ANQGSEA. The CDR3 DNA reads as TGCAGCGTTGGTCAACTAGCGGGAGGGGCAGATACGCAGTATTTT. Translated: CSVGQLAGGADTQYF.

CDR3 DNA: TGCGCCAGCAGCCTAGGTGGAGGGCAGGGGCAGCCCCAGCATTTT. The encoded protein is CASSLGGGQGQPQHF. The chain couples TRBV5-1 to TRBJ1-5; the D gene is possibly TRBD1 (6 bases). V was clipped by 4 bases and J by 7 bases, with 18 bases between them. Germline V CDR1 and CDR2: SGHRS, YFSETQ. CDR3 size: 15 residues.

The V and J genes are TRBV9 and TRBJ2-1; a weak D match, TRBD1 (5 bases). Germline-derived CDR1 and CDR2 are SGDLS and YYNGEE. The CDR3 consists of 13 residues. Trimming cost V 3 bases and J 2 bases, with 6 bases left between them. The CDR3, as DNA: TGTGCCAGCAGCGGGACACCCTACAATGAGCAGTTCTTC. Amino acid sequence: CASSGTPYNEQFF.

The chain combines TRBV12-3 or TRBV12-4 with TRBJ2-5, with a possible D match to TRBD1 (6 bases). The CDR3 totals 13 residues. The V end lost 8 bases, the J end lost 5 bases, and 15 bases lay between the germline ends. The CDR3 loop is CASLGHPLETQYF. In DNA form, the CDR3 reads TGTGCCAGCCTGGGACATCCTCTGGAGACCCAGTACTTC.

This rearrangement joins TRBV11-2 to TRBJ2-1; 9 positions match TRBD2. The germline V gene encodes CDR1 SGHAT and CDR2 FQNNGV. J gave up 6 bases and V 3 bases, and 9 bases lay outside the gene matches. There are 16 residues in the CDR3. This chain's CDR3 is CASSLPAGGLLNEQFF. CDR3 sequence (DNA): TGTGCCAGCAGCTTGCCAGCGGGAGGCCTTCTCAATGAGCAGTTCTTC.

The chain recombines TRBV30 with TRBJ1-6; D might be TRBD1 (5 bases). With 0 bases removed from V and 3 bases from J, the gap between germline ends came to 15 bases. Germline loops: CDR1 GTSNPN, CDR2 SVGIG (reference sequence). This CDR3 has 17 amino acids. The CDR3 here is CAWSVGTEPLYNSPLHF. The CDR3 bases are TGTGCCTGGAGTGTAGGGACGGAGCCTCTCTATAATTCACCCCTCCACTTT.

This sequence joins TRBV12-3 or TRBV12-4 and TRBJ1-2; maybe TRBD1 (5 bases). This CDR3 is 13 amino acids long. V lost 7 bases, J lost 2 bases, and 11 bases lay in between. The CDR3 coding sequence is TGTGCCAGCACAAGGGACGGAAACTATGGCTACACCTTC. Translating it yields CASTRDGNYGYTF.

This clonotype was found many times. V and J are TRBV20-1 and TRBJ1-1; D uncertain. V was cut by 6 bases and J by 6 bases, with 14 bases left in between. The germline V gene has CDR1 DFQATT and CDR2 SNEGSKA (reference sequence). This CDR3 is 12 amino acids long. In DNA form, the CDR3 reads TGCAGTGCCACCAGCGGCTTTTCTGAAGCTTTCTTT. It is translated as CSATSGFSEAFF.

This clonotype has more than one count but fewer than ten. The chain employs TRBV28 and TRBJ2-5; tentatively, D is TRBD1 (6 bases). The CDR3 covers 16 residues. Germline values: CDR1 MDHEN, CDR2 SYDVKM. The V gene lost 4 bases and the J gene lost 0 bases, with 15 bases spanning the gap. The CDR3 spells CASSSRDTRYQETQYF. CDR3 bases: TGTGCCAGCAGTTCCCGGGACACCCGGTACCAAGAGACCCAGTACTTC.

Concerning this clonotype itself: Possible read error: a much larger clone is one base away. The chain couples TRBV9 to TRBJ2-7, with 7 positions matching TRBD1. The trim removed 3 bases at V and 4 bases at J, leaving 10 bases unmatched. The CDR3 contains 15 residues. In germline, CDR1 is SGDLS, CDR2 YYNGEE. This chain's CDR3 is CASSARRQGEYEQYF. In nucleotides, the CDR3 is TGTGCCAGCAGCGCGAGGAGACAGGGAGAGTACGAGCAGTACTTC.

The V and J genes are TRBV5-1 and TRBJ2-5, with 7 bases matching TRBD2. Germline V lookup: CDR1 SGHRS, CDR2 YFSETQ. This CDR3 is built from 16 residues. V lost 4 bases, J lost 0 bases, and 9 bases stayed unmatched. CDR3 DNA sequence: TGCGCCAGCAGCACTGGGACTATCTTCCACCAAGAGACCCAGTACTTC. Protein sequence: CASSTGTIFHQETQYF.

V is TRBV4-3 and J is TRBJ1-1; D unclear. The CDR3 totals 15 residues. Germline lookup yields CDR1 LGHNA and CDR2 YSLEER. Trimming took 4 bases from V and 1 from J, leaving 13 bases between them. The chain's CDR3 is CASSRRFSGNTEAFF. As DNA, the CDR3 is TGCGCCAGCAGCCGTCGCTTTTCAGGGAACACTGAAGCTTTCTTT.

This clonotype was counted many times. The chain recombines TRBV6-6 with TRBJ1-2; TRBD1 aligns across 9 bases. The CDR3 extends over 14 amino acids. Germline lookup yields CDR1 MNHNY and CDR2 SVGAGI (reference sequence). The V gene end was trimmed by 2 bases and the J gene end by 8 bases; junction bases not matched to a gene: 6. The CDR3 is CASSYAGQGGGYTF. Here the CDR3 DNA reads TGTGCCAGCAGTTACGCGGGACAGGGCGGAGGCTACACCTTC.

The chain joins TRBV29-1 to TRBJ2-7, with 8 nucleotides matching TRBD1. Germline V gene data show CDR1 as SQVTM and CDR2 as ANQGSEA. This CDR3 is 15 amino acids long. With V trimmed by 4 bases and J by 5 bases, 13 bases remained unmatched. In DNA, the CDR3 is TGCAGCGTTGGGTGGACAGGGTACCTATTAGACGAGCAGTACTTC. Its protein product is CSVGWTGYLLDEQYF.

This clonotype was seen many times. J is TRBJ2-2 and V is TRBV7-3, with TRBD2 matching 8 bases. Germline-derived CDR1 and CDR2 are SGHTA and FQGTGA. The CDR3 runs 15 residues. V was clipped by 2 bases and J by 4 bases; unmatched bases: 3. CDR3: CASSLGGRSTGELFF. CDR3 in DNA: TGTGCCAGCAGCTTAGGCGGGAGGAGCACCGGGGAGCTGTTTTTT.

The chain carries TRBV9 and TRBJ2-1; D tentatively fits TRBD1 or TRBD2 (6 bases each). The V end lost 4 bases, the J end lost 9 bases, and 32 bases lay between the germline ends. Germline loops: CDR1 SGDLS, CDR2 YYNGEE. The CDR3 has 19 residues. Here the CDR3 DNA reads TGTGCCAGCAGCACTTTTGGAGGGAGTGGTCCAGGGGCGTCCAGTGAGCAGTTCTTC. Translating gives CASSTFGGSGPGASSEQFF.

There are a few counts of this clonotype. The gene calls are TRBV5-1 and TRBJ2-5; 7 bases fit TRBD1. The germline CDR1 and CDR2 sequences are SGHRS and YFSETQ. V was clipped by 4 bases and J by 5 bases; unmatched bases: 5. This CDR3 contains 13 residues. The CDR3 reads CASSLTGVETQYF. The CDR3 DNA follows: TGCGCCAGCAGCCTTACAGGGGTGGAGACCCAGTACTTC.